This TCR beta chain was captured by sequencing in a study of T cell clones after liver transplantation. Turning to the study itself: Subjects received no induction therapy and standard immunosuppression until randomization at 12-24 months post-transplant.

This CDR3 spans 14 amino acids. Germline-derived CDR1 and CDR2 are SGHAT and FQNNGV. The V and J ends lost 5 bases and 6 bases respectively, with 13 bases between them. TCRdb keeps only in-frame clones here, not all; method: immunoSEQ multiplex PCR. The table shows approximately 55,000 clones, with about 64% occurring only once. Sequences were derived from CD4+ T cells from blood, sampled before liver transplant. The chain couples TRBV11-2 to TRBJ2-2, with D possibly TRBD2 on 6 matching bases. This TCR derives from a human donor who received a liver transplant. The CDR3 DNA reads as TGTGCCAGCAGCCCCGACGGGAGATCCGGGGAGCTGTTTTTT. As protein: CASSPDGRSGELFF.